The 15 T cell receptor beta chains in this list originate from one sample, sequenced in a study of T cells expressing NK-cell markers. Following a re-call of the 5' RACE reads, TCRdb has one entry per CDR3 protein and lacks DNA. Its clone listing holds about 540,000 distinct CDR3 sequences. Material: blood T cells: a sorted CD56 or NKG2C T cell subset, CD4+ or CD8+ T cells, or bulk PBMC T cells (not recorded which). Receptor source: a man between 18 and 29 years old in good health.

The chain has TRBV20-1 and TRBJ2-3; lacking DNA, the TRBD2 call made by TCRdb goes unchecked. Germline V CDR1 and CDR2: DFQATT, SNEGSKA (reference sequence). The CDR3 is 16 residues long. CDR3 sequence: CSAPPDSSGRSDTQYF.

The chain carries TRBV24-1 and TRBJ2-1. The CDR3 has 14 amino acids. Germline CDR1 KGHDR, CDR2 SFDVKD. CDR3 sequence: CATSTEKRYNEQFF.

The chain carries TRBV5-1 and TRBJ1-4; as DNA is missing, the TRBD1 call by TCRdb cannot be tested. Germline-derived CDR1 and CDR2 are SGHRS and YFSETQ. The CDR3 consists of 14 residues. The CDR3 region is CASRIGQLNEKLFF.

The CDR3 here is CSATGLLGEAFF. The V call is TRBV20-1, the J call TRBJ1-1. This CDR3 is 12 amino acids long. Per germline, CDR1 DFQATT and CDR2 SNEGSKA (reference sequence).

The gene calls are TRBV7-6 and TRBJ2-1; as DNA is missing, the TRBD2 call by TCRdb cannot be tested. This CDR3 spans 14 amino acids. The germline CDR1 and CDR2 sequences are SGHVS and FNYEAQ. This CDR3 is CASSPGTSSNEQFF.

CDR3 loop: CAWSAPGDTQYF. The chain joins TRBV30 to TRBJ2-3; the D call of TRBD1 rests on TCRdb alone, since no DNA is present to check it. The CDR3 has 12 residues. The germline gives CDR1 GTSNPN, CDR2 SVGIG (reference sequence).

The chain couples TRBV6-2 or TRBV6-3 to TRBJ2-1; checking the TCRdb D call of TRBD1 is not possible without DNA. The CDR3 covers 13 residues. Looked up from germline, CDR1 is MNHEY and CDR2 is SVGEGT. CDR3 sequence: CASSPVLGGEQFF.

The chain is built from TRBV4-3 and TRBJ2-3; the D call of TRBD1 rests on TCRdb alone, since no DNA is present to check it. The CDR3 totals 16 residues. CDR1 LGHNA and CDR2 YSLEER come from the germline V gene. This CDR3 is CASSQDGTASTDTQYF.

This chain links TRBV4-2 with TRBJ2-1; with no DNA, the TCRdb D assignment of TRBD2 cannot be verified. CDR3 length: 17 residues. CDR1 is LGHNA, CDR2 YNFKEQ, per germline. CDR3 region: CASSQNRLRLADNEQFF.

Here the CDR3 reads CASSKFDDMGENTF. The chain couples TRBV27 to TRBJ1-2; the TCRdb D gene call, TRBD1, has no DNA to confirm it. This CDR3 has 14 residues. Germline V CDR1 and CDR2: MNHEY, SMNVEV (reference sequence).

The chain has TRBV5-1 and TRBJ2-3; TCRdb gives TRBD2 as the D gene, but with no DNA this cannot be confirmed. The length of the CDR3 is 17 residues. Looked up from germline, CDR1 is SGHRS and CDR2 is YFSETQ. The CDR3 reads CASSLGLLAELTDTQYF.

The rearrangement uses TRBV25-1 and TRBJ2-1; TCRdb designates TRBD1, a call that cannot be tested without DNA. The CDR3 runs 16 residues. Germline V gene lookup returns CDR1 MGHDK and CDR2 SYGVNS. CDR3 loop: CASSEKTDREGSEQFF.

The chain links TRBV10-3 to TRBJ2-1; TCRdb's assignment of TRBD2 cannot be checked, as there is no DNA. The V gene's germline CDR1 is ENHRY and CDR2 SYGVKD. The CDR3 has 14 amino acids. CDR3 loop: CAILSREGINEQFF.

This chain uses TRBV5-5 with TRBJ1-5; as DNA is missing, the TRBD1 call by TCRdb cannot be tested. CDR1 is SGHKS, CDR2 YYEKEE, per germline (reference sequence). The CDR3 contains 16 residues. The CDR3 loop reads CASSLYRDIGNQPQHF.

The V and J genes are TRBV12-3 or TRBV12-4 and TRBJ2-2; TCRdb outputs TRBD2, but without DNA this stays unchecked. This CDR3 has 19 amino acids. The chain's CDR3 is CASSLARASGRAESGELFF.